Detailed here is one TCR beta chain. The sample comes from a study of blood T cell repertoires in COVID-19. Study-wide background: Sites in the United States, Italy and Spain provided acute and convalescent COVID-19 samples. PBMCs, B-cell-depleted T cells, or T cells were the source of the cDNA or gDNA that made up the material.

In the source study's methods: Reference gene primer amplification in the assay estimated nucleated cell counts. The assay was immunoSEQ multiplex PCR, and TCRdb's table has in-frame clones only and misses some. V, J and clone size are those of that table, while D and trimming were read from the DNA. The sample consists of under 85,000 clones, 83% of them appearing once. The CDR3 is 15 residues long. Germline assignment: CDR1 LNHDA and CDR2 SQIVND (reference sequence). Trimming removed 5 bases at V and 1 base at J, with 14 bases between. The TCR originated in a man older than 75 with active or convalescent COVID-19. The chain combines TRBV19 with TRBJ1-1; D uncertain. The sequencing input was peripheral blood. This chain's CDR3 is CASSPQDLGNTEAFF. The CDR3 region has the DNA TGTGCCAGTAGTCCCCAGGACTTGGGGAACACTGAAGCTTTCTTT.